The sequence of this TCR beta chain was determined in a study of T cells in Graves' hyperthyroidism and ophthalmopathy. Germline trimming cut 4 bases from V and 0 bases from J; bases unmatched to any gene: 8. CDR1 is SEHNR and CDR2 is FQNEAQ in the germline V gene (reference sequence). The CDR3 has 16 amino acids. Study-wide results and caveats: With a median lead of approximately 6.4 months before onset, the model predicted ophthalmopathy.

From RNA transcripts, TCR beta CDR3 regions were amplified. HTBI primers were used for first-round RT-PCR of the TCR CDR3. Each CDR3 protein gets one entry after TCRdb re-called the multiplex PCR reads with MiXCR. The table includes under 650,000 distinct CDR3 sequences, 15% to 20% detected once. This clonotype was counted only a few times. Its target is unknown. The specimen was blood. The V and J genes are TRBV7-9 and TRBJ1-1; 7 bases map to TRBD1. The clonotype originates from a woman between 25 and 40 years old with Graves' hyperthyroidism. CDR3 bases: TGTGCCAGCAGCTCGTCCCGGGACAGCATGAACACTGAAGCTTTCTTT. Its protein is CASSSSRDSMNTEAFF.